This passage covers 27 T cell receptor beta chains from one sample sequenced in a study of cytomegalovirus exposure and HLA in healthy donors. Amplification used 60 Vbeta primers and 13 Jbeta primers. Only in-frame clones appear in the TCRdb table, and some are missing; sequencing was by immunoSEQ multiplex PCR. The sample records over 150,000 clones, over 75% being singletons. What was sequenced was PBMCs. The source of these receptors is a woman between 50 and 59 years old in good health and CMV-seropositive.

The table lists this clone with a few counts. The chain has TRBV30 and TRBJ2-4; a weak D match, TRBD1 (5 bases). The CDR3 length is 13 residues. Germline CDR1 and CDR2: GTSNPN and SVGIG (reference sequence). The V end was cut by 1 base, the J end by 6 bases, with 10 bases between. The CDR3 is CAWSEAQGNIQYF. CDR3 sequence (DNA): TGTGCCTGGAGTGAAGCCCAGGGAAACATTCAGTACTTC.

As DNA, the CDR3 is TGTGCCAGCAGTTCCTCGGGGGGCCATAGAAACACCATATATTTT. Its translation: CASSSSGGHRNTIYF. The chain employs TRBV28 and TRBJ1-3; tentative D call: TRBD1 (6 bases). The V end was cut by 4 bases, the J end by 5 bases, with 15 bases between. There are 15 residues in the CDR3. Germline V gives CDR1 MDHEN, CDR2 SYDVKM.

This chain uses TRBV7-3 with TRBJ2-6, with a tentative D call TRBD1 (6 bases). V lost 4 bases to trimming and J lost 3 bases, with 10 bases between them. CDR3 length equals 15 residues. Germline V CDR1 and CDR2: SGHTA, FQGTGA. Written as DNA, the CDR3 is TGTGCCAGCAGCTCTCAGGGGTATGGGGCCAACGTCCTGACTTTC. Its translation: CASSSQGYGANVLTF.

This clone was seen once. The rearrangement joins TRBV15 to TRBJ2-5; D unresolved. The CDR3 is 12 amino acids. CDR1 and CDR2 (germline): LNHNV, YYDKDF (reference sequence). V lost 3 bases and J lost 5, with 7 bases in between. CDR3 sequence: CATSSPPETQYF. DNA for the CDR3: TGTGCCACCAGCAGCCCCCCGGAGACCCAGTACTTC.

The rearrangement joins TRBV30 to TRBJ1-1; 8 nucleotides match TRBD1. The CDR3 sequence is 15 residues long. V was pared by 2 bases and J by 6 bases, with 11 bases of the junction left unmatched. Germline CDR1 reads GTSNPN; CDR2 reads SVGIG (reference sequence). CDR3 residues: CAWSILGQGGSEAFF. CDR3 in DNA: TGTGCCTGGAGTATCCTAGGACAGGGTGGATCTGAAGCTTTCTTT.

The chain uses TRBV14 and TRBJ1-3; D is undetermined. CDR3 length: 13 residues. In germline, CDR1 is SGHDN, CDR2 FVKESK. V dropped 3 bases and J dropped 0 bases, with 3 bases sitting between them. The CDR3 bases are TGTGCCAGCAGCCAGAGCTCTGGAAACACCATATATTTT. The encoded protein is CASSQSSGNTIYF.

This chain connects TRBV6-4 to TRBJ1-5; D not resolved. The CDR3 loop spans 18 amino acids. The germline V gene has CDR1 MRHNA and CDR2 SNTAGT. V lost 3 bases and J 0 bases, leaving 18 bases between the germline ends. The CDR3 reads CASSEAPFEAGSNQPQHF. The CDR3 region has the DNA TGTGCCAGCAGTGAGGCTCCGTTCGAGGCGGGTAGCAATCAGCCCCAGCATTTT.

This chain links TRBV7-9 with TRBJ1-1; D is ambiguous. Germline V gives CDR1 SEHNR, CDR2 FQNEAQ (reference sequence). With 3 bases removed from V and 11 bases from J, the gap between germline ends came to 16 bases. The CDR3 consists of 13 residues. The CDR3 DNA reads TGTGCCAGCAGCTTTATGCAGGACGGGGAGGCTTTCTTT. This gives the protein CASSFMQDGEAFF.

This clone has more than one count but fewer than ten. The rearrangement links TRBV2 to TRBJ2-1; D is uncertain. The germline V gene has CDR1 SNHLY and CDR2 FYNNEI. Trimming cost V 6 bases and J 0 bases, with 6 bases left between them. The CDR3 totals 13 residues. The CDR3 spells CASRFFSYNEQFF. The CDR3 DNA is TGTGCCAGCAGGTTCTTCTCCTACAATGAGCAGTTCTTC.

The chain is built from TRBV10-3 and TRBJ1-2; 7 positions match TRBD1. The germline V gene encodes CDR1 ENHRY and CDR2 SYGVKD. V dropped 3 bases and J dropped 2; count of bases not matched to a gene: 6. The CDR3 loop spans 15 amino acids. The chain's CDR3 is CAISEPGQLNYGYTF. CDR3 coding DNA: TGTGCCATCAGTGAACCGGGACAGCTAAACTATGGCTACACCTTC.

The genes are TRBV2 and TRBJ2-3; D remains ambiguous. CDR1 and CDR2 from the germline V gene are SNHLY and FYNNEI. The CDR3 spans 12 residues. Trimming left V 5 bases short and J 0 bases short, with 3 bases between. The CDR3 region is CASSTSTDTQYF. The CDR3 nucleotides are TGTGCCAGCAGTACTAGCACAGATACGCAGTATTTT.

This sequence joins TRBV19 and TRBJ1-2; no definite D call. This CDR3 has 15 residues. Germline CDR1 LNHDA, CDR2 SQIVND (reference sequence). V lost 3 bases and J lost 8, with 19 bases in between. DNA for the CDR3: TGTGCCAGTAGTATCGATAGTTGGGGAGCTGGCGGCTACACCTTC. This codes for CASSIDSWGAGGYTF.

This clone came up a few times. The CDR3, as DNA: TGTGCCAGCAGTTATTCTGCAGGGGGCGGTGAAGCTTTCTTT. It specifies CASSYSAGGGEAFF. The chain employs TRBV6-5 and TRBJ1-1, with 8 bases identical to TRBD1. The CDR3 is made up of 14 amino acids. Germline trimming cut 3 bases from V and 7 bases from J; bases unmatched to any gene: 7. Germline V gives CDR1 MNHEY, CDR2 SVGAGI.

This chain joins TRBV5-1 and TRBJ2-2; 7 positions match TRBD2. The CDR3 has 15 residues. CDR1 and CDR2 (germline): SGHRS, YFSETQ. V trimming: 4 bases; J trimming: 0 bases; junction bases outside the gene matches: 3. Written as DNA, the CDR3 is TGCGCCAGCAGCCGAGCGGGACCGAACACCGGGGAGCTGTTTTTT. Amino acid sequence: CASSRAGPNTGELFF.

The rearrangement joins TRBV5-1 to TRBJ2-7; D possibly corresponds to TRBD1 (6 bases). Deletions cut 0 bases from V and 3 bases from J, with 10 bases between. From germline, CDR1 is SGHRS and CDR2 YFSETQ. This CDR3 is built from 14 residues. DNA of the CDR3: TGCGCCAGCAGCTTGGACAGGGCCTTCTACGAGCAGTACTTC. It is translated as CASSLDRAFYEQYF. The full variable domain, with the rest looked up from reference TRBV5-1 and TRBJ2-7, is KAGVTQTPRYLIKTRGQQVTLSCSPISGHRSVSWYQQTPGQGLQFLFEYFSETQRNKGNFPGRFSGRQFSNSRSEMNVSTLELGDSALYLCASSLDRAFYEQYFGPGTRLTVT.

Worth noting for this clone: One end of the junction fails to match germline, which may point to a read error. The chain couples TRBV7-7 to TRBJ2-3, with TRBD2 identical over 10 bases. CDR3 length: 15 amino acids. Per the germline V gene, CDR1 is SSHAT and CDR2 is FNYEAQ (reference sequence). CDR3 region: CASSKTSGPTDTQYF. CDR3 nucleotide sequence: TGTGCTAGCAGCAAGACTAGCGGGCCGACAGATACGCAGTATTTT. Supplemented by reference TRBV7-7 and TRBJ2-3, the full variable domain reads GAGVSQSPRYKVTKRGQDVTLRCDPISSHATLYWYQQALGQGPEFLTYFNYEAQPDKSGLPSDRFSAERPEGSISTLTIQRTEQRDSAMYRCASSKTSGPTDTQYFGPGTRLTVL.

CDR3: CASGVVGDTQYF. The DNA for the CDR3 is TGTGCCAGCGGAGTCGTTGGAGATACGCAGTATTTT. This rearrangement joins TRBV7-3 to TRBJ2-3; D is unclear. Trimming stripped 8 bases from V and 5 bases from J, with 11 bases between. CDR1 and CDR2 (germline): SGHTA, FQGTGA. This CDR3 comprises 12 residues.

J is TRBJ1-2 and V is TRBV30; D remains unclear. V shed 0 bases and J shed 8 bases, with 16 bases lying between them. The CDR3 runs 14 residues. Germline V gene sequence: CDR1 GTSNPN, CDR2 SVGIG (reference sequence). The CDR3 spells CAWSVSRSSGGYTF. The CDR3 coding sequence is TGTGCCTGGAGTGTAAGCAGGTCCTCCGGCGGCTACACCTTC. Complete variable domain (other parts from reference TRBV30 and TRBJ1-2): SQTIHQWPATLVQPVGSPLSLECTVEGTSNPNLYWYRQAAGRGLQLLFYSVGIGQISSEVPQNLSASRPQDRQFILSSKKLLLSDSGFYLCAWSVSRSSGGYTFGSGTRLTVV.

The V and J genes are TRBV14 and TRBJ2-4; D perhaps matches TRBD2 (6 bases). Trimming took off 0 bases at V and 9 bases at J, with 15 bases between the two ends. CDR3 length equals 15 residues. Germline V gene lookup returns CDR1 SGHDN and CDR2 FVKESK. The CDR3 protein is CASSQDRGGVGIQYF. The CDR3 nucleotides are TGTGCCAGCAGCCAAGATAGGGGAGGAGTCGGCATTCAGTACTTC. Looking up the rest from reference TRBV14 and TRBJ2-4 gives the full variable domain: EAGVTQFPSHSVIEKGQTVTLRCDPISGHDNLYWYRRVMGKEIKFLLHFVKESKQDESGMPNNRFLAERTGGTYSTLKVQPAELEDSGVYFCASSQDRGGVGIQYFGAGTRLSVL.

The rearrangement joins TRBV7-2 to TRBJ2-3, with 11 nucleotides matching TRBD2. V trimming: 1 base; J trimming: 6 bases; junction bases outside the gene matches: 6. The CDR3 has 16 amino acids. Germline lookup yields CDR1 SGHTA and CDR2 FQGNSA. For the CDR3, the DNA is TGTGCCAGCAGCTTAGGTAGCGGGAGGGGGAAGGATACGCAGTATTTT. This translates into CASSLGSGRGKDTQYF.

This clone turned up a few times. The gene calls are TRBV5-1 and TRBJ1-2; D might be TRBD1 (6 bases). CDR1 SGHRS and CDR2 YFSETQ come from the germline V gene. Trimming shortened V by 0 bases and J by 6 bases, and 9 bases separated the two germline ends. The CDR3 runs to 13 residues. CDR3 sequence: CASSLVQGDGYTF. CDR3 in DNA: TGCGCCAGCAGCTTGGTACAGGGAGATGGCTACACCTTC. Based on the CDR3 plus reference TRBV5-1 and TRBJ1-2, the full variable domain is KAGVTQTPRYLIKTRGQQVTLSCSPISGHRSVSWYQQTPGQGLQFLFEYFSETQRNKGNFPGRFSGRQFSNSRSEMNVSTLELGDSALYLCASSLVQGDGYTFGSGTRLTVV.

This clone was found a few times. The chain has TRBV7-2 and TRBJ1-1, with TRBD1 matching 7 bases. Germline values: CDR1 SGHTA, CDR2 FQGNSA. J gave up 11 bases and V 5 bases, and 11 bases lay outside the gene matches. The CDR3 extends over 13 amino acids. The CDR3 nucleotides read TGTGCCAGCAGCCCCTGGGGTCAGGGGGAGGCTTTCTTT. Its translation is CASSPWGQGEAFF.

This clone showed up just a few times. This rearrangement joins TRBV6-6 to TRBJ2-5; tentative D call: TRBD1 (6 bases). In germline, CDR1 is MNHNY, CDR2 SVGAGI (reference sequence). V lost 2 bases and J 7 bases, leaving 11 bases between the germline ends. CDR3 size: 13 residues. The CDR3 sequence: CASSYGQSGTQYF. Written as DNA, the CDR3 is TGTGCCAGCAGTTACGGACAGTCCGGGACCCAGTACTTC.

Written as DNA, the CDR3 is TGTGCCAGCAGCTTGGACCCGGGTAGCAATCAGCCCCAGCATTTT. Its translation: CASSLDPGSNQPQHF. The chain is built from TRBV5-4 and TRBJ1-5, with no clear D. The CDR3 totals 15 residues. Germline V gives CDR1 SGHNT, CDR2 YYREEE (reference sequence). Trimming took off 0 bases at V and 0 bases at J, with 7 bases between the two ends.

The V gene is TRBV28, the J gene TRBJ2-4, with D possibly being TRBD2 (7 bases). CDR3 length: 16 amino acids. V was pared by 4 bases and J by 8 bases, with 21 bases between. CDR1 is MDHEN and CDR2 is SYDVKM in the germline V gene. Written as DNA, the CDR3 is TGTGCCAGCAGTTCCCCTCGTGGGGGGGGGCTTGACATTCAGTACTTC. As protein: CASSSPRGGGLDIQYF.

This clone came up a few times. Additional DNA sequences in this sample encode the identical CDR3. The V gene is TRBV7-2, the J gene TRBJ1-2; a weak D match, TRBD1 (6 bases). Trimming removed 4 bases at V and 4 bases at J, with 16 bases between. CDR1 SGHTA and CDR2 FQGNSA come from the germline V gene. The CDR3 runs 15 residues. The CDR3 DNA sequence: TGTGCCAGCAGCTGGGGAGGGGGTTCCAGCTATGGCTACACCTTC. This encodes CASSWGGGSSYGYTF.

The chain uses TRBV7-2 and TRBJ2-5, with a weak D call TRBD1 (6 bases). V lost 5 bases and J 4 bases, leaving 20 bases between the germline ends. Germline V lookup: CDR1 SGHTA, CDR2 FQGNSA. CDR3 size: 16 residues. CDR3 sequence (DNA): TGTGCCAGCAGCCGGCGAGGGGGTCCCCTCGGAGAGACCCAGTACTTC. This gives the protein CASSRRGGPLGETQYF.